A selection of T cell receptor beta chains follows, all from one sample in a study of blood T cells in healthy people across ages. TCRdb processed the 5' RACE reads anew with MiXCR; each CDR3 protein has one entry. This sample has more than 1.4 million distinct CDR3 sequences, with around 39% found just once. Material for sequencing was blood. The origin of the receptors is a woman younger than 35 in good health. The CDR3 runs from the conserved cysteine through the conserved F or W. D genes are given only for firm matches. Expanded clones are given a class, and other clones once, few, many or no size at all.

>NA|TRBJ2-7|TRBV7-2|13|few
TGTGCCAGCAGCTTATCACAGGGCTACGAGCAGTACTTC
CASSLSQGYEQYF
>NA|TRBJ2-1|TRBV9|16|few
TGTGCCAGCAGCGCTCCTTCAGACAGCCCGAACAATGAGCAGTTCTTC
CASSAPSDSPNNEQFF
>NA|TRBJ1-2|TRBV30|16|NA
TGTGCCTGGAGGACCCCCGGGACTAACTCCAGCTATGGCTACACCTTC
CAWRTPGTNSSYGYTF
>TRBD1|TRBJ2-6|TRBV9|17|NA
TGTGCCAGCAGCGCAGACAGGGTGGGCTCTGGGGCCAACGTCCTGACTTTC
CASSADRVGSGANVLTF
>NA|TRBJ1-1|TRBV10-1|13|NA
TGCGCCACCAAAAGGGGGGTCTCGACTGAAGCTTTCTTT
CATKRGVSTEAFF
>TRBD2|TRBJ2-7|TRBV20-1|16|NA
TGCAGTGCTAGTTTATCGGGACTAGCGGGCCGTTACGAGCAGTACTTC
CSASLSGLAGRYEQYF
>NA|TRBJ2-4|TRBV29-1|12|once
TGCAGCGTTGAGAAGGACGTGGGGGTGCAGTACTTC
CSVEKDVGVQYF
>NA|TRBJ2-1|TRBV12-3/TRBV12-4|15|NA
TGTGCCAGCAGTCCGCGCTATACCTCCTACAATGAGCAGTTCTTC
CASSPRYTSYNEQFF
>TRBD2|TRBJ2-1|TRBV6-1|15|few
TGTGCCAGCAGACTGACTCCGCGGGAGTACAATGAGCAGTTCTTC
CASRLTPREYNEQFF
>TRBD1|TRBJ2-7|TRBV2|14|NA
TGTGCCAGCAGCGGACAGGGGAGCTCCTACGAGCAGTACTTC
CASSGQGSSYEQYF
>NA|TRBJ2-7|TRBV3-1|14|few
TGTGCCAGCAGCCACCGAGGGATGGTAAACGAGCAGTACTTC
CASSHRGMVNEQYF
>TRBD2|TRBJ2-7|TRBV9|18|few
TGTGCCAGCAGCGTAGGGTCGGGGACTAGCGGGAGTTTCTACGAGCAGTACTTC
CASSVGSGTSGSFYEQYF
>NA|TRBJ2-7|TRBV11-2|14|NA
TGTGCCAGCAGCGCACGGTGGCAATCCAACGAGCAGTACTTC
CASSARWQSNEQYF
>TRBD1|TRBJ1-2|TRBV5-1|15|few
TGCGCCAGCAGCCAAACGACAGGGGACTGGATGGGCTACACCTTC
CASSQTTGDWMGYTF
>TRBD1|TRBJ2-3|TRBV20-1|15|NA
TGCAGTGCTCAGCCTACAGGGGCTAGCACAGATACGCAGTATTTT
CSAQPTGASTDTQYF
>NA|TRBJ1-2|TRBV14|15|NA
TGTGCCAGCAGCCAAGATCCAGGGTCGGGGTATGGCTACACCTTC
CASSQDPGSGYGYTF
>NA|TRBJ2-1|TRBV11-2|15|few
TGTGCCAGCAGGGGACGGGACTTCCTAAACAATGAGCAGTTCTTC
CASRGRDFLNNEQFF
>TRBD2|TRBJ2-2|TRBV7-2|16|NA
TGTGCCAGCAGCCCGTTTGCCGGGGGGTTAACCGGGGAGCTGTTTTTT
CASSPFAGGLTGELFF
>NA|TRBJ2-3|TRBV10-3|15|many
TGTGCCATCAGACCGGGACAAACTTTCACAGATACGCAGTATTTT
CAIRPGQTFTDTQYF
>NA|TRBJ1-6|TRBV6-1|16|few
TGTGCCAGCAGTGAGGACACGGGACTGTACAATTCACCCCTCCACTTT
CASSEDTGLYNSPLHF
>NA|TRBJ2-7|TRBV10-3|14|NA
TGTGCCATCAGTCTCCAAGGGACGGCGGACGAGCAGTACTTC
CAISLQGTADEQYF
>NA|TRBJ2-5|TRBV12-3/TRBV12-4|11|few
TGTGCCAGCAGCCCGATCCGTGAGCAGTACTTC
CASSPIREQYF
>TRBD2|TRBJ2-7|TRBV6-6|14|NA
TGTGCCAGCAGTTACGCGCCGGGAGGGCAATTTGAGTACTTC
CASSYAPGGQFEYF
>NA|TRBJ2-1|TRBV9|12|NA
TGTGCCAGCAGCGTAGGCGGTCATGAGCAGTTCTTC
CASSVGGHEQFF
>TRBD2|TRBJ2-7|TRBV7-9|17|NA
TGTGCCAGCAGCTTAGGGAGACTAGCGGGAGGGCATTACGAGCAGTACTTC
CASSLGRLAGGHYEQYF
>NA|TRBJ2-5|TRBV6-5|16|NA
TGTGCCAGCAGTTACTCCATGAGAGGGGCGCAAGAGACCCAGTACTTC
CASSYSMRGAQETQYF
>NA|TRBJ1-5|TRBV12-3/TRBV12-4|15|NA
TGTGCCAGCAGTTTAGACGGGGGTAGCAATCAGCCCCAGCATTTT
CASSLDGGSNQPQHF
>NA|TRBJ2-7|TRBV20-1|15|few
TGCAGTGCTAGCCGAACCGGGAGAAGCTCCTACGAGCAGTACTTC
CSASRTGRSSYEQYF
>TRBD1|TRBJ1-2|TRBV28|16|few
TGTGCCAGCAGCCAGGGGACAGGGGGCGCGAACTATGGCTACACCTTC
CASSQGTGGANYGYTF
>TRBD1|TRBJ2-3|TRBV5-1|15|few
TGCGCCAGCAGCTTGTCGACAGGGAGCACAGATACGCAGTATTTT
CASSLSTGSTDTQYF
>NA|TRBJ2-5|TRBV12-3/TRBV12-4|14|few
TGTGCCAGCAGCCCGGACGGGTTCAGGGAGACCCAGTACTTC
CASSPDGFRETQYF
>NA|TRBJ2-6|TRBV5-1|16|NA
TGCGCCAGCAGCTTGGGGGAGGTAACCGGGGCCAACGTCCTGACTTTC
CASSLGEVTGANVLTF
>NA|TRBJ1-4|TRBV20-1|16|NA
TGCAGTGCTAGTAGGGGGAGTCTTGCAACTAATGAAAAACTGTTTTTT
CSASRGSLATNEKLFF
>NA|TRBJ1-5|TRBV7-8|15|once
TGTGCCAGCAGCTTAGTATCGGTAGATAATCAGCCCCAGCATTTT
CASSLVSVDNQPQHF
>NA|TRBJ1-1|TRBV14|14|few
TGTGCCAGCAGCCAGTTGAGTCCTGGCACTGAAGCTTTCTTT
CASSQLSPGTEAFF
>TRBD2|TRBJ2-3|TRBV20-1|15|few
TGCAGTGCGGAACCTAGCGGACATCTTCGGGGGACGCAGTATTTT
CSAEPSGHLRGTQYF
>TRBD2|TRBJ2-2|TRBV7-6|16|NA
TGTGCCAGCAGCTTAGTGACTAGCGCGACCACCGGGGAGCTGTTTTTT
CASSLVTSATTGELFF
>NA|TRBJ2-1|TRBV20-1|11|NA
TGCAGTGCTAACTCAGACATTGAGCAGTTCTTC
CSANSDIEQFF
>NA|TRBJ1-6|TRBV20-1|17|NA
TGCAGTGCTAGAGATCGGAAAGTTAGCTCCTATAATTCACCCCTCCACTTT
CSARDRKVSSYNSPLHF
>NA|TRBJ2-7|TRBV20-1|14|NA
TGCAGTGCTAGAGACCTTGACCGGAACTACGAGCAGTACTTC
CSARDLDRNYEQYF
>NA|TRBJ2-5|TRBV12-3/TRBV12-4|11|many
TGTGCCAGCAGCTTAGTAGAGACCCAGTACTTC
CASSLVETQYF
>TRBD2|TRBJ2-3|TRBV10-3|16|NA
TGTGCCATCAATCTTGCTAGCGGGGGCGGGGGAGATACGCAGTATTTT
CAINLASGGGGDTQYF
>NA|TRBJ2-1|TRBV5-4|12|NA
TGTGCCAGCAGCTTTGGGGGTTCAGACCCGTTCTTC
CASSFGGSDPFF
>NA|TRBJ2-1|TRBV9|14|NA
TGTGCCAGCAGCGTAGATCTGGCCCCTCCGGAGCAGTTCTTC
CASSVDLAPPEQFF
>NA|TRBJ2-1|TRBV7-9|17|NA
TGTGCCAGCAGCCCGACCCCGACCCAGAGCTCCTACAATGAGCAGTTCTTC
CASSPTPTQSSYNEQFF
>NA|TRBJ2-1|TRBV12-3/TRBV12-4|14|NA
TGTGCCAGCCGTCCGGCCCGCAGCCACAATGAGCAGTTCTTC
CASRPARSHNEQFF
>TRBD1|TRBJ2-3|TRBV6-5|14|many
TGTGCCAGCAGCCGGGACAGGAGCACAGATACGCAGTATTTT
CASSRDRSTDTQYF
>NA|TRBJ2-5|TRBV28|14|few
TGTGCCAGCAGTGCCCTGCAGGGGCAAGAGACCCAGTACTTC
CASSALQGQETQYF
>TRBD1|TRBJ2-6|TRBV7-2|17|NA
TGTGCCAGCAGCTTAGGGTCAGGGGGTGGTGGGGCCAACGTCCTGACTTTC
CASSLGSGGGGANVLTF
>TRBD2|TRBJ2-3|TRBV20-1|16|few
TGCAGTGCTACGGATCTGCTAGCGGAGTACACAGATACGCAGTATTTT
CSATDLLAEYTDTQYF
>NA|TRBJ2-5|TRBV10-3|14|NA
TGTGCCATCAGGGGAGCGGTCTCCTACAATGAGCAGTACTTC
CAIRGAVSYNEQYF
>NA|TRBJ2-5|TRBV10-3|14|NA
TGTGCCCTCTCACCGACAGGAGTCTTGGAGACCCAGTACTTC
CALSPTGVLETQYF
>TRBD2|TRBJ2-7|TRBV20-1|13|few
TGCAGTGCTAGGAAAGCGGGAGTCTACGAGCAGTACTTC
CSARKAGVYEQYF
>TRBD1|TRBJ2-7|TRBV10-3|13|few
TGTGCCATCAGTGACGAGGGGGCGGGCGAGCAGTACTTC
CAISDEGAGEQYF